This T cell receptor beta chain appears in the sequencing data of a study of blood T cell repertoires in COVID-19. V lost 7 bases and J lost 5; bases outside the gene matches: 3. In germline, CDR1 is SNHLY, CDR2 FYNNEI. The CDR3 loop spans 14 amino acids. The protocol was immunoSEQ multiplex PCR, while the TCRdb copy is restricted to in-frame clones and leaves out a portion. The sample yields about 130,000 clones, under 85% seen once. This clonotype was sampled from a man aged 35 to 55 with active or convalescent COVID-19. The specimen sequenced was peripheral blood. The V and J genes are TRBV2 and TRBJ2-1, with 12 positions matching TRBD2. The CDR3 sequence is CASTLAGGHNEQFF. CDR3 nucleotides: TGTGCCAGCACACTAGCGGGGGGACACAATGAGCAGTTCTTC.